This T cell receptor (beta chain) was found in a study of cytomegalovirus exposure and HLA in healthy donors. Study results and caveats: CMV serostatus was the sole immune exposure data available. In a later analysis, most CMV-associated TCR beta chains appeared HLA-restricted. Among the CMV-associated chains, a few were confirmed in vitro as specific for CMV antigens. It was taken for granted in presence/absence analyses that sequencing depth across donors was roughly uniform.

The CDR3 spans 15 residues. In germline, CDR1 is MDHEN, CDR2 SYDVKM. Trimming removed 3 bases from V and 1 base from J, with 12 bases in between. A note on this clone: The antigen is unknown.

Use of 60 Vbeta and 13 Jbeta primers characterized the PCR. The table came from immunoSEQ multiplex PCR; TCRdb's copy has only in-frame clones and leaves some out. The sample has about 130,000 clones, approximately 80% seen once; the top ten hold about 2%. This clonotype originated in a man aged 25-45 years in good health and CMV-seronegative. Sample: PBMCs. The V and J genes are TRBV28 and TRBJ1-1, with D possibly matching TRBD1 (5 bases). The CDR3 here is CASSLLGGWNTEAFF. The CDR3 region has the DNA TGTGCCAGCAGTTTGTTGGGGGGGTGGAACACTGAAGCTTTCTTT.